The entry below describes one T cell receptor (beta chain). Its target is unknown. Both TRBC1 and TRBC2 were covered by a beta constant-region primer of two equimolar oligonucleotides. TCRdb re-analysed the UMI-ligation and nested PCR reads in MiXCR, keeping a single row per CDR3 protein. The profile shows around 160,000 distinct CDR3 sequences, approximately 15% of them singletons. Trimming removed 1 base at V and 0 bases at J, with 18 bases between. The CDR3 has 18 amino acids. Per the germline V gene, CDR1 is LGHNT and CDR2 is FRNRAP. The record originates from a study of naive and memory T cell subsets. Whole-study results and caveats: Over 95% of naive TCR sequences appeared only once after error correction, unlike memory subsets. From naive to CM, EM and EMRA, diversity decreased and Gini increased. RNA-based TCR counts may shift with T cell activation and differentiation.

The sample consisted of naive CD4+ T cells from blood. J is TRBJ2-5 and V is TRBV12-5, with D hard to call. This receptor was obtained from a human donor in good health. The CDR3 loop reads CASGLGLLLDWNQETQYF. The DNA of the CDR3 is TGTGCTAGTGGTTTGGGCCTCTTATTAGACTGGAACCAAGAGACCCAGTACTTC.